This TCR beta chain came from a study of blood T cell repertoires in COVID-19. About the research overall: In each case, the material was cDNA or gDNA derived from T cells, B-cell-depleted T cells, or PBMCs.

TCRdb keeps only in-frame clones here, not all; method: immunoSEQ multiplex PCR. The sample has a few hundred thousand clones; about 87% are singletons. Unmatched junction bases numbered 5, after V lost 1 base and J lost 7 bases. From germline, CDR1 is SGHRS and CDR2 YFSETQ. This CDR3 has 15 amino acids. The sequencing input was peripheral blood. The receptor comes from a human donor in a cohort sampled during active COVID-19. The chain recombines TRBV5-1 with TRBJ2-1, with TRBD1 identical over 10 bases. The CDR3 reads CASSLSGQGGNEQFF. Here the CDR3 DNA reads TGCGCCAGCAGCTTGTCCGGACAGGGGGGAAATGAGCAGTTCTTC.